This T cell receptor (beta chain) was profiled in a study of T cell responses to AZD1222 COVID-19 vaccine. Some clones are missing from TCRdb's copy, which holds only in-frame ones; the method was immunoSEQ multiplex PCR. The sample records more than 85,000 clones, 91% being singletons. The germline gives CDR1 SEHNR, CDR2 FQNEAQ (reference sequence). CDR3 length: 17 residues. The V end lost 2 bases, the J end lost 0 bases, and 14 bases lay between the germline ends. On this clone itself: Its antigen is still unknown.

General observations from the study: The study identified only five to seven AZD1222 recipients as seropositive at baseline. Most donors were white British and more were female, and clonal diversity was possibly underestimated. Epitopes outside B.1.351 and B.1.1.7 mutated regions reportedly drew nearly half of spike TCRs.

This material consisted of peripheral blood, taken on day 0 of AZD1222 vaccination. This chain links TRBV7-9 with TRBJ1-3; D gene ambiguous. This TCR came from an adult in good health. CDR3 bases: TGTGCCAGCAGCTTACTCCTCCGGGCCAACTCTGGAAACACCATATATTTT. It yields the protein CASSLLLRANSGNTIYF. Full variable domain (remainder filled in from reference TRBV7-9 and TRBJ1-3): DTGVSQNPRHKITKRGQNVTFRCDPISEHNRLYWYRQTLGQGPEFLTYFQNEAQLEKSRLLSDRFSAERPKGSFSTLEIQRTEQGDSAMYLCASSLLLRANSGNTIYFGEGSWLTVV.